This TCR beta chain derives from a study of PD-L1 blockade in urothelial cancer. Study overall: At 6 weeks and at 3 weeks (second dose) after treatment start, blood was analyzed.

CDR3 length: 15 amino acids. The germline gives CDR1 MNHEY, CDR2 SMNVEV (reference sequence). Trimming cost V 4 bases and J 4 bases; bases outside gene matches: 3. Data came from immunoSEQ multiplex PCR; TCRdb stores just in-frame clones and leaves some out. Of 70,000 or so clones listed, approximately 88% are singletons. This chain uses TRBV27 with TRBJ2-3, with 12 bases aligning to TRBD2. This receptor was obtained from a man in his sixties with urothelial cancer. The sample was PBMCs, taken around atezolizumab (anti-PD-L1) treatment. The CDR3 spells CASSSSGGVADTQYF. The CDR3 bases are TGTGCCAGCAGTTCTAGCGGGGGGGTTGCAGATACGCAGTATTTT.